The 3 T cell receptor beta chains given below trace back to one sample, sequenced in a study of technical replicates of blood from a handful of donors. Assay: immunoSEQ multiplex PCR; the TCRdb copy retains only in-frame clones and omits some. The sample contains about 76,000 clones, 91% of which appear only once. The sequenced sample was T cells isolated from PBMCs. The receptors were sampled from a human donor in good health.

The chain employs TRBV11-2 and TRBJ1-1; D ambiguous. V shed 5 bases and J shed 11 bases, with 12 bases lying between them. CDR3 length equals 11 residues. Germline-derived CDR1 and CDR2 are SGHAT and FQNNGV. DNA for the CDR3: TGTGCCAGCAGCGGCTGGCGACTCGCTTTCTTT. Translation: CASSGWRLAFF.

The rearrangement joins TRBV7-6 to TRBJ2-7; D perhaps matches TRBD1 (6 bases). In germline, CDR1 is SGHVS, CDR2 FNYEAQ. Trimming left V 5 bases short and J 4 bases short, with 15 bases between. CDR3 length: 14 amino acids. The DNA for the CDR3 is TGTGCCAGCAGCCTTGGACAGACTTTTTACGAGCAGTACTTC. It specifies CASSLGQTFYEQYF.

This chain connects TRBV7-9 to TRBJ1-2; 9 bases match TRBD1. CDR1 is SEHNR and CDR2 is FQNEAQ in the germline V gene (reference sequence). The trim removed 5 bases at V and 7 bases at J, leaving 11 bases unmatched. The length of the CDR3 is 15 residues. The CDR3 sequence: CASSGGQGAVSGYTF. The DNA of the CDR3 is TGTGCCAGCAGCGGGGGACAGGGTGCCGTGAGTGGCTACACCTTC.